This TCR beta chain was sequenced during a study of T-cell reconstitution after alpha-beta-depleted transplantation in children. There are many counts of this clonotype. Its antigen remains unknown. The TCRbeta library was prepared with unique molecular identifiers. MiXCR was run by TCRdb on the PCR reads, yielding one entry per CDR3 protein. Here the sample spans tens of thousands of distinct CDR3 sequences, 4% to 5% being singletons. The CDR3 consists of 15 residues. Trimming cost V 6 bases and J 6 bases, with 17 bases left between them. Germline CDR1 reads SNHLY; CDR2 reads FYNNEI. The study's findings and limits: At around two months after transplant, the alpha-beta T cells were reportedly derived from several hundred expanded clones that came from non-depleted graft cells. Newly produced T cells mostly accounted for T-cell counts and diversity one year post-transplant.

The V call is TRBV2, the J call TRBJ2-2, with a possible D match to TRBD2 (6 bases). The TCR was taken from a boy less than two years old who had a stem cell transplant for acute myeloid leukemia, so the T cells may come from the graft donor. The sequencing here drew on PBMCs, mostly from graft donor cells, taken 180 days after TCRalphabeta/CD19-depleted stem cell transplant. CDR3 sequence: CASRRIGGKSGELFF. The CDR3 coding sequence is TGTGCCAGCAGGAGGATTGGGGGGAAGTCCGGGGAGCTGTTTTTT.